This T cell receptor (beta chain) was sequenced for a study of blood T cell repertoires in COVID-19. Libraries were prepared by immunoSEQ multiplex PCR; TCRdb keeps only in-frame clonotypes and omits some of them. The sample consists of about 220,000 clones, approximately 82% of them appearing once. The CDR3 totals 15 residues. Germline V gene data show CDR1 as LNHNV and CDR2 as YYDKDF (reference sequence). The ends were cut back, 1 base at V and 8 bases at J, with 14 bases in the middle. The sample comprised peripheral blood. The source is a man in his fifties with active or convalescent COVID-19. This sequence joins TRBV15 and TRBJ1-4; D may be TRBD1 (5 bases). The CDR3 sequence: CATSRVPGFNEKLFF. Written as DNA, the CDR3 is TGTGCCACCAGCAGAGTTCCAGGGTTCAACGAAAAACTGTTTTTT.